This T cell receptor beta chain was recovered during a study of OX40 agonist ivuxolimab in advanced cancers. Overall study: Patients were infused with ivuxolimab every 2 weeks at 0.01 to 10 mg/kg. Of the participants, approximately 40% had some prior anti-PD-1, anti-PD-L1 or anti-CTLA-4 therapy, which was allowed.

Findings and limits, study-wide: Some nonresponders also had low normalized T-cell clonal expansion. Clones of CD4+ and CD8+ blood T cells grew by week 6 at doses of 0.1 to 3.0 mg/kg.

A word on this clone: Antigen unknown.

Data came from immunoSEQ multiplex PCR; TCRdb stores just in-frame clones and leaves some out. Altogether some 44,000 clones are present, 80% to 90% being singletons, with the ten largest covering around 4.6%. Germline V gives CDR1 MDHEN, CDR2 SYDVKM. This CDR3 spans 15 amino acids. Trimming removed 6 bases from V and 0 bases from J; junction bases left unmatched: 6. The receptor comes from an adult with an advanced solid tumor such as melanoma, head and neck, liver or kidney cancer. Here the sequenced sample was CD4+ or CD8+ T cells sorted from blood, taken in a trial of the OX40 agonist ivuxolimab. The chain recombines TRBV28 with TRBJ2-3, with TRBD1 identical over 7 bases. CDR3 region: CASRVKQGSTDTQYF. As DNA, the CDR3 is TGTGCCAGCAGGGTAAAACAGGGGAGCACAGATACGCAGTATTTT.